The next 3 T cell receptor beta chains were all read from a single sample in a study of T cell responses to AZD1222 COVID-19 vaccine. Produced via immunoSEQ multiplex PCR; TCRdb's table is partial and in-frame only. The data hold 150,000 to 200,000 clones, with about 91% observed a single time. Material: peripheral blood, obtained 28 days after the second AZD1222 dose. These receptors were taken from an adult who received the AZD1222 COVID-19 vaccine.

The rearrangement uses TRBV6-5 and TRBJ1-2; TRBD1 agrees at 7 bases. This CDR3 is 15 amino acids long. The junction had 10 bases not matched to a gene; V was cut back by 5 bases and J by 4 bases. The V gene's germline CDR1 is MNHEY and CDR2 SVGAGI. CDR3 DNA: TGTGCCAGCAGTCTCCGGACAGGAGGAGGCTATGGCTACACCTTC. Its protein product is CASSLRTGGGYGYTF.

This clone was counted between two and nine times. The chain employs TRBV12-5 and TRBJ1-1, with D unclear. Per germline, CDR1 LGHNT and CDR2 FRNRAP. V was trimmed by 6 bases and J by 3 bases, leaving 8 bases between them. This CDR3 contains 12 residues. DNA for the CDR3: TGTGCTAGTGGATCGGGGTACACTGAAGCTTTCTTT. Its protein product is CASGSGYTEAFF. The entire variable domain, with the rest obtained from reference TRBV12-5 and TRBJ1-1, is as follows: DARVTQTPRHKVTEMGQEVTMRCQPILGHNTVFWYRQTMMQGLELLAYFRNRAPLDDSGMPKDRFSAEMPDATLATLKIQPSEPRDSAVYFCASGSGYTEAFFGQGTRLTVV.

The chain uses TRBV12-3 or TRBV12-4 and TRBJ1-1, with D uncertain. V was pared by 4 bases and J by 5 bases, with 11 bases between. The CDR3 is 13 amino acids. The DNA of the CDR3 is TGTGCCAGCAGTTCCCAGATGAGGACTGAAGCTTTCTTT. It is translated as CASSSQMRTEAFF.